The next 22 T cell receptor beta chains were all read from a single sample in a study of cytotoxic CD8 clonotypes in ibrutinib-treated CLL. The method was immunoSEQ multiplex PCR; TCRdb's version includes in-frame clones alone and lacks a portion of them. The table shows 150,000 to 250,000 clones, with 55% to 85% occurring only once. The material was PBMCs, obtained after 24 months of ibrutinib treatment. The receptors were gathered from a human donor with chronic lymphocytic leukemia.

The V call is TRBV2, the J call TRBJ2-1; possible D gene TRBD2, 5 bases. This CDR3 is built from 13 residues. V shed 4 bases and J shed 3 bases, with 7 bases lying between them. Germline V lookup: CDR1 SNHLY, CDR2 FYNNEI. CDR3 protein: CASSVEGYNEQFF. The DNA of the CDR3 is TGTGCCAGCAGTGTCGAGGGCTACAATGAGCAGTTCTTC.

V usage is TRBV4-3 and J usage is TRBJ2-7; 10 nucleotides align to TRBD1. The J segment lost 1 base and the V segment lost 1 base, leaving 4 bases of the junction unmatched. In germline, CDR1 is LGHNA, CDR2 YSLEER. The length of the CDR3 is 16 residues. CDR3: CASSQGLGQGSYEQYF. Here the CDR3 DNA reads TGCGCCAGCAGCCAAGGGCTGGGACAGGGGTCCTACGAGCAGTACTTC.

The rearrangement joins TRBV7-9 to TRBJ2-1; 10 nucleotides line up with TRBD2. Losses at the gene ends were 3 bases for V and 8 bases for J; bases not matched to a gene: 10. This CDR3 region has 16 residues. Per the germline V gene, CDR1 is SEHNR and CDR2 is FQNEAQ (reference sequence). The CDR3 bases are TGTGCCAGCAGCTTCGGGTCGGCTAGCGGGAGTGATGAGCAGTTCTTC. This translates into CASSFGSASGSDEQFF.

V is TRBV6-1 and J is TRBJ2-7, with 13 bases fitting TRBD2. V shed 4 bases and J 2 bases; nucleotides not matched to a gene: 5. The CDR3 is 16 amino acids. Germline lookup yields CDR1 MNHNS and CDR2 SASEGT. CDR3 in DNA: TGTGCCAGCAGTGCCCAACTAGCGGGAGGGACCTACGAGCAGTACTTC. This encodes CASSAQLAGGTYEQYF.

This clone was observed a few times. V and J are TRBV27 and TRBJ2-2; 10 nucleotides line up with TRBD2. The CDR3 runs 14 residues. Looked up from germline, CDR1 is MNHEY and CDR2 is SMNVEV (reference sequence). The J segment lost 3 bases and the V segment lost 6 bases, leaving 1 base of the junction unmatched. The CDR3 loop is CASSLAGDTGELFF. In nucleotides, the CDR3 is TGTGCCAGCAGCCTAGCGGGAGACACCGGGGAGCTGTTTTTT.

With regard to this clone: The junction and the germline gene differ at one end; a read error may be behind it. The chain uses TRBV2 and TRBJ2-1; 8 nucleotides align to TRBD1. This CDR3 comprises 15 residues. Germline V gene sequence: CDR1 SNHLY, CDR2 FYNNEI. The CDR3 spells CASSQARTGHNEQFF. In DNA, the CDR3 is TGTGCCAGCAGTCAAGCTAGGACAGGGCATAATGAGCAGTTCTTC.

The chain uses TRBV23-1 and TRBJ1-5, with D unresolved. TRBV23-1 is annotated as an ORF whose role is uncertain. This CDR3 region has 15 residues. Trimming removed 7 bases from V and 6 bases from J, with 19 bases in between. The CDR3 coding sequence is TGCGCCAGCAACTTTACTGGGATTTGGGGTCAGCCCCAGCATTTT. Translated, it gives CASNFTGIWGQPQHF.

CDR3 region: CASSYSDVPEQETQYF. CDR3 nucleotides: TGTGCCAGCAGTTACTCGGACGTCCCCGAACAAGAGACCCAGTACTTC. This chain uses TRBV6-5 with TRBJ2-5, with D unresolved. V was clipped by 0 bases and J by 2 bases, with 13 bases between them. The CDR3 spans 16 residues. CDR1 is MNHEY and CDR2 is SVGAGI in the germline V gene.

This chain joins TRBV4-3 and TRBJ2-3; TRBD2 agrees at 7 bases. Trimming cost V 6 bases and J 0 bases; bases outside gene matches: 6. Germline CDR1 reads LGHNA; CDR2 reads YSLEER. CDR3 length equals 15 residues. CDR3 DNA: TGCGCCAGCAGTCCACTAGCGTCTAGCACAGATACGCAGTATTTT. Its translation: CASSPLASSTDTQYF.

This clone was seen a few times. V and J are TRBV5-1 and TRBJ2-7, with D perhaps matching TRBD1 or TRBD2 (6 bases each). V lost 2 bases, J lost 3 bases, and 9 bases lay in between. CDR3 length equals 13 residues. Germline V lookup: CDR1 SGHRS, CDR2 YFSETQ. CDR3 coding DNA: TGCGCCAGCAGCTTCGGAGGGGGCTACGAGCAGTACTTC. This translates into CASSFGGGYEQYF.

V is TRBV27 and J is TRBJ2-1, with 9 positions matching TRBD2. The ends lost 2 bases at V and 8 bases at J; junction bases unmatched: 16. The CDR3 has 18 amino acids. Looked up from germline, CDR1 is MNHEY and CDR2 is SMNVEV (reference sequence). This CDR3 is CASSLKMAGGWIGHEQFF. DNA for the CDR3: TGTGCCAGCAGTTTAAAGATGGCGGGAGGGTGGATCGGGCATGAGCAGTTCTTC.

V is TRBV7-2 and J is TRBJ2-5; 8 bases match TRBD1. Looked up from germline, CDR1 is SGHTA and CDR2 is FQGNSA. J gave up 9 bases and V 4 bases, and 4 bases lay outside the gene matches. This CDR3 has 12 residues. The DNA of the CDR3 is TGTGCCAGCAGCTCCGACAGGGGAGCCCAGTACTTC. Its protein product is CASSSDRGAQYF.

This clone was seen only a few times. The chain joins TRBV5-1 to TRBJ2-5; D ambiguous. Trimming removed 5 bases at V and 0 bases at J, with 8 bases between. The CDR3 contains 13 residues. Germline V gene lookup returns CDR1 SGHRS and CDR2 YFSETQ. The CDR3 region is CASRGWYQETQYF. CDR3 coding DNA: TGCGCCAGCAGGGGCTGGTACCAAGAGACCCAGTACTTC.

The chain joins TRBV30 to TRBJ1-1; D perhaps matches TRBD1 (5 bases). The V gene lost 3 bases and the J gene lost 10 bases, with 18 bases spanning the gap. This CDR3 is 13 amino acids long. Germline values: CDR1 GTSNPN, CDR2 SVGIG (reference sequence). The CDR3 coding sequence is TGTGCCTGGAGGGGGCCGGACGCGGGTCGAGCTTTCTTT. It yields the protein CAWRGPDAGRAFF.

This clone occurred a few times. This rearrangement joins TRBV9 to TRBJ1-3; 9 bases match TRBD1. The CDR3 is made up of 17 amino acids. Germline CDR1 is SGDLS and CDR2 is YYNGEE. J lost 2 bases, V lost 4 bases, and 10 bases had no gene match. The CDR3 protein is CASSLSGTGRPGNTIYF. The CDR3 DNA reads as TGTGCCAGCAGCCTTTCCGGGACAGGGCGCCCTGGAAACACCATATATTTT.

The rearrangement uses TRBV4-2 and TRBJ1-5; possibly TRBD1 for D (6 bases). CDR3 length equals 14 residues. Trimming left V 4 bases short and J 5 bases short, with 12 bases between. Germline loops: CDR1 LGHNA, CDR2 YNFKEQ. CDR3: CASSLQGTHQPQHF. The CDR3, as DNA: TGTGCCAGCAGCCTCCAGGGGACCCATCAGCCCCAGCATTTT.

The chain joins TRBV27 to TRBJ2-7, with TRBD1 as a possible D gene (5 bases). Germline CDR1 reads MNHEY; CDR2 reads SMNVEV (reference sequence). The CDR3 has 15 amino acids. Trimming removed 1 base at V and 3 bases at J, with 13 bases between. The CDR3 bases are TGTGCCAGCAGTTTATTTTGGACCAGGGACTACGAGCAGTACTTC. It yields the protein CASSLFWTRDYEQYF.

The chain is built from TRBV7-2 and TRBJ2-7; 7 nucleotides align to TRBD1. The V segment lost 2 bases and the J segment 5 bases; nucleotides outside the gene matches: 9. This CDR3 has 15 residues. Germline loops: CDR1 SGHTA, CDR2 FQGNSA. The CDR3, as DNA: TGTGCCAGCAGCTTACGGCTGGGGACAGTAAACGAGCAGTACTTC. This encodes CASSLRLGTVNEQYF.

The DNA for the CDR3 is TGCGCCAGCAGGCGAGGGACAGGTTCCACCGGGGAGCTGTTTTTT. Translating it yields CASRRGTGSTGELFF. The gene calls are TRBV5-1 and TRBJ2-2, with 8 bases lining up with TRBD1. Unmatched junction bases numbered 7, after V lost 5 bases and J lost 4 bases. In germline, CDR1 is SGHRS, CDR2 YFSETQ. This CDR3 is built from 15 residues.

V gene TRBV5-4 combines with J gene TRBJ1-2; tentatively, D is TRBD1 (6 bases). V lost 4 bases and J lost 8, with 18 bases in between. In germline, CDR1 is SGHNT, CDR2 YYREEE (reference sequence). This CDR3 spans 14 amino acids. The CDR3, as DNA: TGTGCCAGCAGCCGTGAGACGGGGGGCGGCGGCTACACCTTC. Translation gives CASSRETGGGGYTF.

This clone was seen more than once but under ten times. This chain connects TRBV5-4 to TRBJ2-5, with 15 bases that match TRBD2. CDR3 length: 16 amino acids. CDR1 and CDR2 (germline): SGHNT, YYREEE (reference sequence). V was pared by 4 bases and J by 4 bases, with 5 bases of the junction left unmatched. Here the CDR3 reads CASSRTSGRAPETQYF. The CDR3 DNA reads TGTGCCAGCAGCCGGACTAGCGGGAGGGCCCCAGAGACCCAGTACTTC.

This chain joins TRBV5-6 and TRBJ1-2; D gene unclear. Germline assignment: CDR1 SGHDT and CDR2 YYEEEE. The CDR3 length is 12 residues. V was trimmed by 2 bases and J by 3 bases, leaving 5 bases between them. DNA of the CDR3: TGTGCCAGCAGCTTCCCAGACTATGGCTACACCTTC. The encoded protein is CASSFPDYGYTF.